This TCR beta chain is drawn from a study of cytomegalovirus exposure and HLA in healthy donors. Study conclusions and caveats: Many donors carried some public TCRs, although rarity characterized most TCR sequences. In a later analysis, HLA-associated beta chains showed higher expansion and lower generation probabilities than comparable chains. The CMV antigen specificity of a few CMV-associated chains was confirmed through in vitro analysis.

The PCR used 60 Vbeta and 13 Jbeta primers. Measured with immunoSEQ multiplex PCR; TCRdb has only the in-frame clones, and not every one. The data show around 97,000 clones, and the top ten clones hold about 3.5%. Worth noting for this clone: Its specificity is unknown.

Sequenced material: PBMCs. The TCR originated in a man aged 35-49 years in good health and CMV-seronegative.

For the CDR3, the DNA is TGTGCCAGCAGGAGACAGGGATTATCGAACACCGGGGAGCTGTTTTTT. Protein sequence: CASRRQGLSNTGELFF. The chain employs TRBV7-8 and TRBJ2-2; 7 bases match TRBD1. This CDR3 is 16 amino acids long. Germline-derived CDR1 and CDR2 are SGHVS and FQNEAQ. With 6 bases clipped from V and 0 bases from J, the junction kept 7 bases outside the gene matches.